This T cell receptor beta chain is from a study of T cell responses to AZD1222 COVID-19 vaccine. Clones were sequenced by immunoSEQ multiplex PCR, and TCRdb holds only the in-frame ones, with some missing. The sample lists some 140,000 clones; about 92% were seen once. V lost 0 bases and J 11 bases, leaving 9 bases between the germline ends. CDR1 is SGHDT, CDR2 YYEEEE, per germline. There are 12 residues in the CDR3. Sequences were derived from peripheral blood, sampled on day 0 of AZD1222 vaccination. The genes are TRBV5-6 and TRBJ2-1, with D unresolved. This receptor was taken from an adult in good health. The CDR3 coding sequence is TGTGCCAGCAGCTTGGGGGCGTGGAAGCAGTTCTTC. Amino acids: CASSLGAWKQFF.